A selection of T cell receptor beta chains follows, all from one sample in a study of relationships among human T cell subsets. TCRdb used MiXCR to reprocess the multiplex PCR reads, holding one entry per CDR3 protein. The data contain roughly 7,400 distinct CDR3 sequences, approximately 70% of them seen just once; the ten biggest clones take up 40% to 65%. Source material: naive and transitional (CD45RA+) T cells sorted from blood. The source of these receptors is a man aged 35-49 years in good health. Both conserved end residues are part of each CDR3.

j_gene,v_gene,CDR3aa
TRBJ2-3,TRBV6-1,CASSEGLPPDTRYF
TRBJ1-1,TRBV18,CASSPQPIRNTEAFF
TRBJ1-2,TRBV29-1,CSVDDSRDGYTF
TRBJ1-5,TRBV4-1,CASSRPDRGGNQPQHF
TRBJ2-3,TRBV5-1,CASTRGQDFGDTQYF
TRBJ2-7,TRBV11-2,CASSLVGQPDEQYF
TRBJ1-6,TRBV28,CASFSHRGQDSPLHF
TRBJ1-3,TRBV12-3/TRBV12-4,CASSLGLSGAGNTIYF
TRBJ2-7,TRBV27,CASSLVNPGLAGSSSYEQYF
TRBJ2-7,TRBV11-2,CASGWLLRTSGKYEQYF
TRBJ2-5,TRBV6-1,CASSEGPALGETQYF
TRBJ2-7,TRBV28,CASTPGLIKRYEQYF
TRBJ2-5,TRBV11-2,CASSFPRAGETQYF
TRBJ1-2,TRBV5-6,CASSLTDRMDAF
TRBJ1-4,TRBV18,CASSKPRGTNEKLFF
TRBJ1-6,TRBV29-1,CSVGQGNSPLHF
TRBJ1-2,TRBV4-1,CASSPLEGTGNNYGYTF
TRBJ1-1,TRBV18,CASSPVKNTEAFF
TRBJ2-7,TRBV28,CASSLQGLAGGAGSYEQYF
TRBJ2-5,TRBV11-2,CASSPRTSVETQYF
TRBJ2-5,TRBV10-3,CAISEKGQETQYF
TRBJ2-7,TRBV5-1,CASSLSPSSNEQYF
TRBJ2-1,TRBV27,CASSLFSYNEQFF
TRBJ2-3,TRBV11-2,CASSFPLGSTDTQYF
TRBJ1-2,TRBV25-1,CASSVGGGYGYTF
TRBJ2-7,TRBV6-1,CASSADSTYEQYF
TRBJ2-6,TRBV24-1,CATSGAGGSGANVLTF
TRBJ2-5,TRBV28,CASSPLGAGAGETQYF
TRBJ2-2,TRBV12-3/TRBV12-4,CASSYVSNTGELFF
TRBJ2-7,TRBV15,CATSSGTRGYEQYF
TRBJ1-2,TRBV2,CASLRDNYGYTF
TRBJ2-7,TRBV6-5,CASSYSGGGGYEQYF
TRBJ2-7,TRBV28,CASSSYQPGLASRHKQYF
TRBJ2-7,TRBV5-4,CASSPGLAGGRGEQYF
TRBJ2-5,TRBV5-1,CASSFVENQETQYF
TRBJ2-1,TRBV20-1,CSARSINEQFF
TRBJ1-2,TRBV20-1,CSARGQGAPHYGYTF
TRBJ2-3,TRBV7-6,CASSLVQRQDTQYF
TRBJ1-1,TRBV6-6,CASSYSRDGAFF
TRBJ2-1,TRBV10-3,CAISDSSGLAASSYNEQFF
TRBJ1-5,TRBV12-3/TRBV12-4,CASSIQGGNQPQHF
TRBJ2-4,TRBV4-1,CASSQLGGLNIQYF
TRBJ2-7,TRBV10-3,CAISEFYEQYF
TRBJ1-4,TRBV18,CASSPGRENEKLFF
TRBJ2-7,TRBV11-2,CASSLDPGGGEQYF